This T cell receptor beta chain came from a study of cytomegalovirus exposure and HLA in healthy donors. For the study at large: Approximately 85 million unique TCRs from HLA-typed donors were held in an early data release. Notes on the study in general: A likely sequencing artifact accounted for one observed cluster of highly shared sequence variants.

It was with 60 Vbeta and 13 Jbeta primers that the PCR ran. This table comes from immunoSEQ multiplex PCR, and its TCRdb copy is limited to in-frame clones, with some not included. The sample records 150,000 to 200,000 clones, around two thirds being singletons. The V end lost 1 base, the J end lost 6 bases, and 9 bases lay between the germline ends. CDR1 is SEHNR, CDR2 FQNEAQ, per germline (reference sequence). This CDR3 spans 13 amino acids. This clone was seen a few times. Its target is unknown. The sequenced sample consisted of PBMCs. The TCR comes from a man aged 25 to 45 in good health and CMV-seropositive. The V and J genes are TRBV7-9 and TRBJ1-2, with a weak D call TRBD1 (6 bases). The CDR3 reads CASSLEGGNGYTF. CDR3 coding DNA: TGTGCCAGCAGCTTAGAAGGGGGTAATGGCTACACCTTC.